Presented here are 27 T cell receptor beta chains from one specimen sequenced in a study of response to subunit inactivated influenza vaccine. TCRdb recomputed calls from the RT-PCR reads with MiXCR, one row per CDR3 protein. Of about 500,000 distinct CDR3 sequences detected, more than 15% appear once; the ten largest clones hold around 3%. The material sequenced was CD4+ T cells sorted from PBMCs, taken less than 30 months after vaccination. These receptors were collected from a man aged 45 to 75 who received an inactivated influenza vaccine.

This clonotype was recorded a few times. This chain uses TRBV5-1 with TRBJ2-1; 7 nucleotides align to TRBD1. The CDR3 sequence is 13 residues long. CDR1 SGHRS and CDR2 YFSETQ come from the germline V gene. The V gene end was trimmed by 4 bases and the J gene end by 10 bases; junction bases not matched to a gene: 8. CDR3 protein: CASSTLQGTEQFF. For the CDR3, the DNA is TGCGCCAGCAGCACATTACAGGGGACGGAGCAGTTCTTC.

In its sample, this clonotype was seen a few times. The chain is built from TRBV2 and TRBJ2-5; D uncertain. The CDR3 runs to 13 residues. V was cut by 4 bases and J by 4 bases, with 10 bases left in between. CDR1 and CDR2 (germline): SNHLY, FYNNEI. The CDR3, as DNA: TGTGCCAGCAGTGGAACCGACCGAGAGACCCAGTACTTC. Translating gives CASSGTDRETQYF.

There are many counts of this clonotype. V and J are TRBV7-2 and TRBJ2-3; D is ambiguous. The CDR3 consists of 13 residues. Germline CDR1 and CDR2: SGHTA and FQGNSA. Trimming cost V 4 bases and J 6 bases, with 11 bases left between them. The CDR3, as DNA: TGTGCCAGCAGCTACCGCCCCCGGGATACGCAGTATTTT. Translating gives CASSYRPRDTQYF.

The rearrangement links TRBV20-1 to TRBJ1-6, with TRBD1 matching 7 bases. This CDR3 contains 13 residues. CDR1 and CDR2 (germline): DFQATT, SNEGSKA (reference sequence). Losses at the gene ends were 6 bases for V and 7 bases for J; bases not matched to a gene: 6. In DNA form, the CDR3 reads TGCAGTGCCATACCCAGGGGGAATTCACCCCTCCACTTT. Encoded protein: CSAIPRGNSPLHF.

This chain links TRBV29-1 with TRBJ1-2, with 7 bases lining up with TRBD1. Germline V gives CDR1 SQVTM, CDR2 ANQGSEA. CDR3 length: 16 amino acids. V gave up 0 bases and J gave up 6 bases; unmatched junction bases: 13. The CDR3 coding sequence is TGCAGCGTTGAAGATATCGTACAGGGGCGCTTGGATGGCTACACCTTC. Translated: CSVEDIVQGRLDGYTF.

The table lists this clonotype with a few counts. This sequence joins TRBV29-1 and TRBJ2-1; 10 nucleotides align to TRBD2. Unmatched junction bases numbered 8, after V lost 6 bases and J lost 6 bases. Germline CDR1 reads SQVTM; CDR2 reads ANQGSEA. There are 14 residues in the CDR3. CDR3 coding DNA: TGCAGCGTGGGAATAGCGGGAGGACCCAATGAGCAGTTCTTC. Amino acid sequence: CSVGIAGGPNEQFF.

The chain is built from TRBV20-1 and TRBJ1-1; TRBD1 matches at 10 bases. The CDR3 sequence is 18 residues long. The germline gives CDR1 DFQATT, CDR2 SNEGSKA (reference sequence). The trim removed 3 bases at V and 6 bases at J, leaving 19 bases unmatched. As DNA, the CDR3 is TGCAGTGCTAGCAATCTCCGGGACAGGGGTTACGTTTGGGCTGAAGCTTTCTTT. This gives the protein CSASNLRDRGYVWAEAFF.

This clonotype occurred a few times. This rearrangement joins TRBV4-2 to TRBJ1-2; D is perhaps TRBD1 (5 bases). The germline V gene encodes CDR1 LGHNA and CDR2 YNFKEQ. V lost 1 base and J lost 4, with 7 bases in between. The CDR3 is 13 residues long. The CDR3: CASSQGTRYGYTF. Here the CDR3 DNA reads TGTGCCAGCAGCCAAGGGACACGCTATGGCTACACCTTC.

The genes are TRBV3-1 and TRBJ1-5; 7 nucleotides agree with TRBD1. The V gene's germline CDR1 is LGHDT and CDR2 YNNKEL (reference sequence). CDR3 length: 15 residues. J gave up 3 bases and V 2 bases, and 4 bases lay outside the gene matches. The CDR3: CASSQTTGNNQPQHF. In DNA form, the CDR3 reads TGTGCCAGCAGCCAAACGACAGGGAACAATCAGCCCCAGCATTTT.

This clonotype has at least ten counts. The V and J genes are TRBV3-1 and TRBJ2-7; possibly TRBD2 for D (5 bases). The CDR3 extends over 14 amino acids. Trimming took off 1 base at V and 4 bases at J, with 11 bases between the two ends. Per germline, CDR1 LGHDT and CDR2 YNNKEL (reference sequence). The CDR3 reads CASSQGRGLYEQYF. CDR3 bases: TGTGCCAGCAGCCAAGGACGAGGGCTTTACGAGCAGTACTTC.

The sample holds a few counts of this clonotype. The gene calls are TRBV20-1 and TRBJ2-1; 8 bases align to TRBD1. J gave up 8 bases and V 4 bases, and 10 bases lay outside the gene matches. CDR1 and CDR2 (germline): DFQATT, SNEGSKA (reference sequence). The CDR3 covers 14 residues. For the CDR3, the DNA is TGCAGTGCTACGGGACAGGAAATGTTCTATGAGCAGTTCTTC. Translation gives CSATGQEMFYEQFF.

This chain joins TRBV6-5 and TRBJ2-3; a possible D gene is TRBD2 (7 bases). Germline loops: CDR1 MNHEY, CDR2 SVGAGI. Trimming cost V 2 bases and J 5 bases, with 20 bases left between them. The CDR3 loop spans 17 amino acids. This chain's CDR3 is CASSYHSWGGSGDTQYF. CDR3 in DNA: TGTGCCAGCAGTTACCACTCTTGGGGGGGCAGTGGAGATACGCAGTATTTT.

This clonotype was observed a few times. The chain employs TRBV20-1 and TRBJ2-7; D could derive from TRBD1 or TRBD2 (5 bases each). Germline values: CDR1 DFQATT, CDR2 SNEGSKA (reference sequence). V was pared by 6 bases and J by 4 bases, with 22 bases between. The CDR3 covers 15 residues. This CDR3 is CSAPLGSHGAYEQYF. CDR3 coding DNA: TGCAGTGCCCCTCTTGGGTCGCACGGGGCTTACGAGCAGTACTTC.

This clonotype occurred a few times. The DNA of the CDR3 is TGTGCCACCAGCACATACAGGGGGCGCTTAGAGACCCAGTACTTC. Encoded protein: CATSTYRGRLETQYF. The chain couples TRBV15 to TRBJ2-5, with 9 bases fitting TRBD1. The J segment lost 4 bases and the V segment lost 4 bases, leaving 7 bases of the junction unmatched. The germline CDR1 and CDR2 sequences are LNHNV and YYDKDF (reference sequence). This CDR3 contains 15 residues.

V usage is TRBV5-5 and J usage is TRBJ2-5; D ambiguous. This CDR3 has 13 residues. V was cut by 0 bases and J by 5 bases, with 8 bases left in between. The germline CDR1 and CDR2 sequences are SGHKS and YYEKEE (reference sequence). CDR3 region: CASSLVIPETQYF. CDR3 in DNA: TGTGCCAGCAGCTTGGTTATTCCGGAGACCCAGTACTTC.

The rearrangement links TRBV12-3 or TRBV12-4 to TRBJ2-2; weak D call: TRBD1 (5 bases). V was pared by 6 bases and J by 0 bases, with 11 bases between. There are 15 residues in the CDR3. In nucleotides, the CDR3 is TGTGCCAGCAGCACAGGATATACGAACACCGGGGAGCTGTTTTTT. This encodes CASSTGYTNTGELFF.

This clonotype has only a few counts. The V call is TRBV6-1, the J call TRBJ1-4; possibly TRBD1 for D (6 bases). CDR1 is MNHNS, CDR2 SASEGT, per germline. V gave up 0 bases and J gave up 14 bases, with 13 bases separating them. CDR3 size: 13 residues. CDR3 loop: CASSEAWGPFLFF. CDR3 in DNA: TGTGCCAGCAGTGAAGCATGGGGGCCTTTCCTGTTTTTT.

This clonotype was detected only a few times. The chain links TRBV20-1 to TRBJ2-7, with D uncertain. Germline V gene data show CDR1 as DFQATT and CDR2 as SNEGSKA (reference sequence). V was trimmed by 3 bases and J by 6 bases, leaving 18 bases between them. The CDR3 length is 14 residues. The CDR3 DNA reads TGCAGTGCTAGTCCACCGCTCACAGCTACCGAGCAGTACTTC. Its translation is CSASPPLTATEQYF.

In this sample, this clonotype turned up a few times. The V and J genes are TRBV6-1 and TRBJ1-1, with 7 bases that match TRBD1. This CDR3 comprises 13 residues. Germline loops: CDR1 MNHNS, CDR2 SASEGT. J lost 3 bases, V lost 8 bases, and 6 bases had no gene match. For the CDR3, the DNA is TGTGCCAGCCAAATAGGGGGCCACACTGAAGCTTTCTTT. It yields the protein CASQIGGHTEAFF.

The chain links TRBV29-1 to TRBJ2-3, with D uncertain. Germline loops: CDR1 SQVTM, CDR2 ANQGSEA. Trimming left V 8 bases short and J 2 bases short, with 14 bases between. This CDR3 region has 13 residues. This CDR3 reads CSSGRIITDTQYF. As DNA, the CDR3 is TGCAGCAGTGGACGGATTATCACAGATACGCAGTATTTT.

This clonotype was detected a few times. The J gene is TRBJ2-6, the V gene TRBV4-1; D perhaps matches TRBD2 (5 bases). Between the trimmed V and J ends, which lost 4 bases and 3 bases, there was a span of 13 bases. CDR1 and CDR2 (germline): MGHRA, YSYEKL. The length of the CDR3 is 16 residues. The CDR3 nucleotides are TGCGCCAGCAGCCCCGCCGGGAAGGGTGGGGCCAACGTCCTGACTTTC. Amino acids: CASSPAGKGGANVLTF.

The CDR3 nucleotides read TGCAGTGCTGGCCCGGGACAGGGGTTTCGGGATGAGCAGTTCTTC. Amino acids: CSAGPGQGFRDEQFF. The rearrangement joins TRBV20-1 to TRBJ2-1, with 10 nucleotides matching TRBD1. The germline CDR1 and CDR2 sequences are DFQATT and SNEGSKA (reference sequence). The CDR3 is 15 amino acids. With V trimmed by 5 bases and J by 8 bases, 12 bases remained unmatched.

The chain links TRBV12-3 or TRBV12-4 to TRBJ2-7; D might be TRBD2 (5 bases). Trimming shortened V by 3 bases and J by 6 bases, and 15 bases separated the two germline ends. This CDR3 contains 14 residues. The CDR3 DNA is TGTGCCAGCAGTTTGCTAGCTGGCATGGGCGAGCAGTACTTC. It yields the protein CASSLLAGMGEQYF.

This clonotype was seen a handful of times. The chain combines TRBV7-6 with TRBJ2-7; D is possibly TRBD1 (5 bases). Between the trimmed V and J ends, which lost 1 base and 6 bases, there was a span of 16 bases. The germline CDR1 and CDR2 sequences are SGHVS and FNYEAQ. This CDR3 contains 15 residues. The CDR3 DNA follows: TGTGCCAGCAGCTTAGACCAGGGATTTACTTTCGAGCAGTACTTC. It codes for CASSLDQGFTFEQYF. Together with reference TRBV7-6 and TRBJ2-7, the CDR3 gives the full variable domain: GAGVSQSPRYKVTKRGQDVALRCDPISGHVSLYWYRQALGQGPEFLTYFNYEAQQDKSGLPNDRFSAERPEGSISTLTIQRTEQRDSAMYRCASSLDQGFTFEQYFGPGTRLTVT.

In this sample, this clonotype turned up a few times. The chain recombines TRBV4-1 with TRBJ1-3; D is unresolved. Germline CDR1 MGHRA, CDR2 YSYEKL. This CDR3 has 13 residues. V was cut by 0 bases and J by 8 bases, with 8 bases left in between. This CDR3 reads CASSQDRRDTIYF. In DNA form, the CDR3 reads TGCGCCAGCAGCCAAGATCGGAGGGACACCATATATTTT.

The chain carries TRBV20-1 and TRBJ2-1; D ambiguous. This CDR3 contains 12 residues. CDR1 and CDR2 (germline): DFQATT, SNEGSKA (reference sequence). Trimming pared 4 bases from V and 16 bases from J, leaving 20 bases between. CDR3 DNA: TGCAGTGCTAAAATAACCGGGCCCGCACACTTCTTC. The encoded protein is CSAKITGPAHFF.

The CDR3: CATSRELSGGREGGYTF. The DNA for the CDR3 is TGTGCCACCAGCAGAGAATTATCAGGGGGACGTGAGGGAGGCTACACCTTC. The gene calls are TRBV15 and TRBJ1-2; 7 nucleotides match TRBD1. The CDR3 runs to 17 residues. Trimming cost V 0 bases and J 8 bases; bases outside gene matches: 15. Germline V gene data show CDR1 as LNHNV and CDR2 as YYDKDF (reference sequence). Supplemented by reference TRBV15 and TRBJ1-2, the full variable domain reads DAMVIQNPRYQVTQFGKPVTLSCSQTLNHNVMYWYQQKSSQAPKLLFHYYDKDFNNEADTPDNFQSRRPNTSFCFLDIRSPGLGDTAMYLCATSRELSGGREGGYTFGSGTRLTVV.